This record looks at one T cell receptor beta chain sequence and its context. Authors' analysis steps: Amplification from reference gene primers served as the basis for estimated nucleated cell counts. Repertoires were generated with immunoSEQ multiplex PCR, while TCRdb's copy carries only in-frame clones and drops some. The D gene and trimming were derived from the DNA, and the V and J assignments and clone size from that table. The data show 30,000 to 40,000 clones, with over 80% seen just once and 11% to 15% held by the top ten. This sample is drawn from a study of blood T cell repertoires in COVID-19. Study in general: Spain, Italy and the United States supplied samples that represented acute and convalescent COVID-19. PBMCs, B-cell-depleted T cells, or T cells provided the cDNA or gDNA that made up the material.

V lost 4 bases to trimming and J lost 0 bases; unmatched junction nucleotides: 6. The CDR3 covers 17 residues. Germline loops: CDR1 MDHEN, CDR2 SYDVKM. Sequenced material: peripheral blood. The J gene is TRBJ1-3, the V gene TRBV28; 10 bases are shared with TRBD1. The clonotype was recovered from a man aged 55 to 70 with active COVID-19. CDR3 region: CASSSTGGPYSGNTIYF. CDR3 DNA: TGTGCCAGCAGTTCGACAGGGGGCCCTTACTCTGGAAACACCATATATTTT.